Listed here are 30 T cell receptor beta chains from one sample, sequenced in a study of shared clonotypes between healthy human individuals. Profiling relied on immunoSEQ multiplex PCR, and the TCRdb table lists in-frame clones only, not all of them. The data show some 1,600,000 clones, under 99% seen once. The sample taken for sequencing was naive CD4+ T cells sorted from blood. Specified subset: CD45RA+ positively selected. Receptor source: a man aged 30 to 45 in good health.

J is TRBJ2-1 and V is TRBV9; unclear D gene. V lost 4 bases to trimming and J lost 4 bases, with 15 bases between them. CDR1 is SGDLS and CDR2 is YYNGEE in the germline V gene. This CDR3 comprises 15 residues. The CDR3 DNA reads as TGTGCCAGCAGCTCCCGTGGATCCAATTACAATGAGCAGTTCTTC. As protein: CASSSRGSNYNEQFF.

The rearrangement joins TRBV10-1 to TRBJ2-3; D perhaps matches TRBD2 (5 bases). Germline values: CDR1 WNHNN, CDR2 SYGVQD (reference sequence). Trimming pared 4 bases from V and 2 bases from J, leaving 7 bases between. The CDR3 runs 13 residues. The CDR3, as DNA: TGCGCCAGCAGTGCCGGGATCACAGATACGCAGTATTTT. This codes for CASSAGITDTQYF.

J is TRBJ2-1 and V is TRBV9; D is ambiguous. The V and J ends lost 4 bases and 9 bases respectively, with 17 bases between them. Germline V lookup: CDR1 SGDLS, CDR2 YYNGEE. This CDR3 comprises 14 residues. The CDR3 sequence: CASSPRGPDGEQFF. DNA for the CDR3: TGTGCCAGCAGCCCACGAGGCCCTGACGGTGAGCAGTTCTTC.

This chain uses TRBV28 with TRBJ2-5; 12 nucleotides align to TRBD2. J gave up 3 bases and V 7 bases, and 3 bases lay outside the gene matches. The CDR3 covers 14 residues. Germline V gives CDR1 MDHEN, CDR2 SYDVKM. This CDR3 is CASTTSGRKETQYF. The DNA of the CDR3 is TGTGCCAGCACCACTAGCGGGAGGAAAGAGACCCAGTACTTC.

The chain links TRBV27 to TRBJ2-7; 14 nucleotides align to TRBD2. The junction had 9 bases not matched to a gene; V was cut back by 4 bases and J by 4 bases. The CDR3 has 17 residues. The germline gives CDR1 MNHEY, CDR2 SMNVEV (reference sequence). The CDR3 sequence: CASSWGLAGAGQYEQYF. The CDR3 DNA sequence: TGTGCCAGCAGTTGGGGACTAGCGGGAGCGGGTCAGTACGAGCAGTACTTC.

The chain has TRBV7-8 and TRBJ2-7; no clear D gene. The V gene lost 2 bases and the J gene lost 3 bases, with 8 bases spanning the gap. Germline values: CDR1 SGHVS, CDR2 FQNEAQ. The CDR3 is made up of 13 amino acids. Written as DNA, the CDR3 is TGTGCCAGCAGCTTAATCAGGTACTACGAGCAGTACTTC. Protein sequence: CASSLIRYYEQYF.

The V call is TRBV10-2, the J call TRBJ2-5; TRBD1 agrees at 7 bases. V shed 6 bases and J 2 bases; nucleotides not matched to a gene: 6. Germline V CDR1 and CDR2: WSHSY, SAAADI. CDR3 length: 14 amino acids. The CDR3 sequence: CASSIGQDQETQYF. CDR3 sequence (DNA): TGCGCCAGCAGCATCGGACAGGATCAAGAGACCCAGTACTTC.

The chain employs TRBV27 and TRBJ2-6; TRBD1 might be the D (6 bases). The CDR3 covers 17 residues. V lost 8 bases and J lost 0, with 17 bases in between. Germline V lookup: CDR1 MNHEY, CDR2 SMNVEV (reference sequence). CDR3 DNA: TGTGCCAGCCGCGGACAGTTCTTAGCCTCTGGGGCCAACGTCCTGACTTTC. Its protein is CASRGQFLASGANVLTF.

The genes are TRBV7-6 and TRBJ2-3, with D possibly matching TRBD2 (6 bases). The CDR3 extends over 15 amino acids. V shed 5 bases and J shed 5 bases, with 17 bases lying between them. Germline-derived CDR1 and CDR2 are SGHVS and FNYEAQ. The CDR3 here is CASSLGRGDGDTQYF. CDR3 nucleotide sequence: TGTGCCAGCAGCCTAGGACGCGGGGATGGAGATACGCAGTATTTT. The full variable domain, completed using reference TRBV7-6 and TRBJ2-3, is GAGVSQSPRYKVTKRGQDVALRCDPISGHVSLYWYRQALGQGPEFLTYFNYEAQQDKSGLPNDRFSAERPEGSISTLTIQRTEQRDSAMYRCASSLGRGDGDTQYFGPGTRLTVL.

The gene calls are TRBV6-1 and TRBJ2-1, with 9 bases lining up with TRBD2. The junction had 3 bases not matched to a gene; V was cut back by 3 bases and J by 0 bases. Germline loops: CDR1 MNHNS, CDR2 SASEGT. The CDR3 covers 16 residues. The CDR3 loop is CASSEYSGSSYNEQFF. CDR3 nucleotide sequence: TGTGCCAGCAGTGAGTATAGCGGGAGCTCCTACAATGAGCAGTTCTTC.

The chain links TRBV15 to TRBJ2-1, with no clear D. V was cut by 0 bases and J by 5 bases, with 5 bases left in between. This CDR3 region has 13 residues. Germline CDR1 and CDR2: LNHNV and YYDKDF (reference sequence). In DNA, the CDR3 is TGTGCCACCAGCAGAGAACAGAACAATGAGCAGTTCTTC. It specifies CATSREQNNEQFF.

This clone was counted once. This chain connects TRBV6-1 to TRBJ2-1; D is perhaps TRBD1 (6 bases). V shed 6 bases and J shed 2 bases, with 14 bases lying between them. The CDR3 spans 15 residues. CDR1 MNHNS and CDR2 SASEGT come from the germline V gene. This CDR3 is CASRRQVGPYNEQFF. DNA of the CDR3: TGTGCCAGCAGAAGACAGGTGGGTCCCTACAATGAGCAGTTCTTC.

V and J are TRBV19 and TRBJ1-1; 10 bases agree with TRBD1. V gave up 5 bases and J gave up 5 bases; unmatched junction bases: 11. The CDR3 extends over 16 amino acids. From germline, CDR1 is LNHDA and CDR2 SQIVND (reference sequence). The CDR3 sequence is CASSATRQGARTEAFF. CDR3 DNA sequence: TGTGCCAGTAGTGCAACCCGACAGGGGGCGCGGACTGAAGCTTTCTTT.

The genes are TRBV7-2 and TRBJ2-1; 8 bases are a match to TRBD2. Unmatched junction bases numbered 4, after V lost 0 bases and J lost 6 bases. The CDR3 is 15 residues long. Per germline, CDR1 SGHTA and CDR2 FQGNSA. The CDR3 nucleotides read TGTGCCAGCAGCTTAGCCAGCGGGGGTTTCAATGAGCAGTTCTTC. Translation: CASSLASGGFNEQFF.

This rearrangement joins TRBV4-1 to TRBJ2-3; 9 positions agree with TRBD2. The CDR3 contains 20 residues. The V segment lost 3 bases and the J segment 0 bases; nucleotides outside the gene matches: 16. Germline loops: CDR1 MGHRA, CDR2 YSYEKL. DNA of the CDR3: TGCGCCAGCAGCCATGTCCCCACTAGCGGGCGGGTCGGAAGCACAGATACGCAGTATTTT. Residues: CASSHVPTSGRVGSTDTQYF.

This chain links TRBV4-1 with TRBJ2-1; D may be TRBD2 (6 bases). The V gene's germline CDR1 is MGHRA and CDR2 YSYEKL. The V end was cut by 0 bases, the J end by 1 base, with 13 bases between. The CDR3 sequence is 17 residues long. CDR3 bases: TGCGCCAGCAGCCAAGATCCTCGGGGGTGGTCCTACAATGAGCAGTTCTTC. This translates into CASSQDPRGWSYNEQFF.

The rearrangement links TRBV7-3 to TRBJ2-2, with D possibly being TRBD1 or TRBD2 (5 bases each). Trimming shortened V by 3 bases and J by 3 bases, and 23 bases separated the two germline ends. Per germline, CDR1 SGHTA and CDR2 FQGTGA. This CDR3 is 19 amino acids long. CDR3 nucleotide sequence: TGTGCCAGCAGCTTGTATCGCGATATAGGGCAGGGACACACCGGGGAGCTGTTTTTT. This codes for CASSLYRDIGQGHTGELFF.

The gene calls are TRBV18 and TRBJ1-5; D may be TRBD1 (5 bases). Germline V CDR1 and CDR2: KGHSH, LQKENI. This CDR3 is built from 18 residues. V shed 1 base and J shed 6 bases, with 22 bases lying between them. CDR3 nucleotide sequence: TGTGCCAGCTCACCACGACAGCCCCATAACCGAACGACTCAGCCCCAGCATTTT. It translates to CASSPRQPHNRTTQPQHF.

This rearrangement joins TRBV30 to TRBJ1-4; no clear D gene. The germline CDR1 and CDR2 sequences are GTSNPN and SVGIG (reference sequence). The CDR3 covers 13 residues. V shed 5 bases and J shed 2 bases, with 9 bases lying between them. This CDR3 reads CAWARGTNEKLFF. CDR3 sequence (DNA): TGTGCCTGGGCAAGAGGCACTAATGAAAAACTGTTTTTT.

V is TRBV19 and J is TRBJ2-7; 7 positions match TRBD2. From germline, CDR1 is LNHDA and CDR2 SQIVND (reference sequence). The trim removed 5 bases at V and 2 bases at J, leaving 6 bases unmatched. The CDR3 is 14 residues long. The CDR3 reads CASSRASGTYEQYF. The CDR3 DNA sequence: TGTGCCAGTAGTCGGGCTAGCGGCACCTACGAGCAGTACTTC.

A remark on this clone: Distinct nucleotide sequences in the sample also encode this CDR3. The chain recombines TRBV18 with TRBJ2-7; D is ambiguous. Trimming cost V 3 bases and J 2 bases, with 5 bases left between them. From germline, CDR1 is KGHSH and CDR2 LQKENI. The CDR3 loop spans 12 amino acids. The DNA of the CDR3 is TGTGCCAGCTCACCTAAAGCCTACGAGCAGTACTTC. This translates into CASSPKAYEQYF.

The chain has TRBV28 and TRBJ1-1, with TRBD1 matching 9 bases. From germline, CDR1 is MDHEN and CDR2 SYDVKM. Germline trimming cut 6 bases from V and 6 bases from J; bases unmatched to any gene: 17. CDR3 length: 17 amino acids. CDR3 DNA sequence: TGTGCCAGCAGCTACGTCCCGGGACAGGGACGGGAGGCTGAAGCTTTCTTT. Amino acid sequence: CASSYVPGQGREAEAFF.

The CDR3 coding sequence is TGTGCCACCGCCCCGGGACTAGCCACCGCGGACACCGGGGAGCTGTTTTTT. Translated, it gives CATAPGLATADTGELFF. The rearrangement joins TRBV10-3 to TRBJ2-2, with 9 bases matching TRBD2. After removal of 10 bases from V and 3 bases from J, the junction contained 15 bases not matched to a gene. The CDR3 sequence is 17 residues long. Germline V gives CDR1 ENHRY, CDR2 SYGVKD.

The rearrangement links TRBV10-2 to TRBJ2-7; a weak D match, TRBD2 (6 bases). From germline, CDR1 is WSHSY and CDR2 SAAADI. V shed 7 bases and J shed 4 bases, with 23 bases lying between them. There are 16 residues in the CDR3. In nucleotides, the CDR3 is TGCGCCAGCACCCAGTCTGGAACCGCCGCGGGGTACGAGCAGTACTTC. The encoded protein is CASTQSGTAAGYEQYF.

The chain is built from TRBV15 and TRBJ1-3; perhaps TRBD1 as D (6 bases). The CDR3 is 16 residues long. Germline loops: CDR1 LNHNV, CDR2 YYDKDF (reference sequence). V lost 0 bases and J 4 bases, leaving 13 bases between the germline ends. The CDR3 loop is CATSRDPGGAGNTIYF. The CDR3 nucleotides are TGTGCCACCAGCAGAGACCCGGGGGGCGCCGGAAACACCATATATTTT.

V and J are TRBV19 and TRBJ1-5; D is unresolved. CDR3 length: 13 residues. The V end lost 6 bases, the J end lost 5 bases, and 11 bases lay between the germline ends. Germline CDR1 is LNHDA and CDR2 is SQIVND (reference sequence). CDR3 in DNA: TGTGCCAGTAGACTAACGAGGGATCAGCCCCAGCATTTT. This translates into CASRLTRDQPQHF. The complete variable domain, with remaining parts taken from reference TRBV19 and TRBJ1-5, reads DGGITQSPKYLFRKEGQNVTLSCEQNLNHDAMYWYRQDPGQGLRLIYYSQIVNDFQKGDIAEGYSVSREKKESFPLTVTSAQKNPTAFYLCASRLTRDQPQHFGDGTRLSIL.

This chain joins TRBV9 and TRBJ2-5, with 8 nucleotides matching TRBD1. V lost 0 bases, J lost 5 bases, and 6 bases stayed unmatched. From germline, CDR1 is SGDLS and CDR2 YYNGEE. The CDR3 contains 15 residues. The CDR3 region has the DNA TGTGCCAGCAGCGTAGGGACAGGGCGCGGGGAGACCCAGTACTTC. Its protein product is CASSVGTGRGETQYF.

The chain combines TRBV25-1 with TRBJ2-7, with 8 nucleotides matching TRBD1. V shed 6 bases, J shed 3 bases, and the junction held 4 bases outside the gene matches. The CDR3 runs to 13 residues. CDR1 is MGHDK, CDR2 SYGVNS, per germline. The CDR3 sequence: CASRGTGLYEQYF. CDR3 DNA sequence: TGTGCCAGCAGGGGGACAGGACTCTACGAGCAGTACTTC.

The chain employs TRBV7-2 and TRBJ2-5; 7 bases map to TRBD1. Trimming at V came to 4 bases and at J to 4 bases, leaving 6 bases not matched to a gene. The germline gives CDR1 SGHTA, CDR2 FQGNSA. This CDR3 spans 14 amino acids. The CDR3 here is CASSSGQNRETQYF. Written as DNA, the CDR3 is TGTGCCAGCAGCTCGGGACAGAATCGAGAGACCCAGTACTTC.

The V and J genes are TRBV5-1 and TRBJ2-1; TRBD2 matches at 15 bases. The CDR3 loop spans 15 amino acids. V was pared by 3 bases and J by 7 bases, with 2 bases of the junction left unmatched. Germline V gives CDR1 SGHRS, CDR2 YFSETQ. Written as DNA, the CDR3 is TGCGCCAGCAGCTACGGGACTAGCGGGAGGAATGAGCAGTTCTTC. Encoded protein: CASSYGTSGRNEQFF.